Reported below is one T cell receptor (beta chain). Its cognate antigen is unknown. Unmatched junction bases numbered 4, after V lost 0 bases and J lost 1 base. Looked up from germline, CDR1 is SGHRS and CDR2 is YFSETQ. The CDR3 has 17 residues. TCRdb called the reads again in MiXCR, with one record for every CDR3 protein. There are hundreds of thousands of distinct CDR3 sequences in the sample; approximately 31% occur only once, and around an eighth lies in the top ten. This sample is drawn from a study of T cell repertoires in cytomegalovirus infection. Study-wide context: Recently identified HLA-C-restricted CMV epitopes were used, and well-studied HLA-B-restricted CMV epitopes were used as well. Public TCR beta signatures indicated both CMV infection and matching HLA type. General study results and limits: People with CMV and the relevant HLA were identified by cumulative public TCR beta family frequency.

The clonotype comes from a human donor in good health (CMV status not recorded). Some clones in this sample may be carry-over from other donors' samples. This sequence joins TRBV5-1 and TRBJ2-2; 9 nucleotides match TRBD2. The input for sequencing was cultured CD8+ T cells from PBMCs, taken from culture after CMV antigen stimulation. CDR3 loop: CASSLAVSGGNTGELFF. The CDR3 region has the DNA TGCGCCAGCAGCTTGGCCGTTAGCGGGGGGAACACCGGGGAGCTGTTTTTT.